Listed below are T cell receptor beta chains from one sample, sequenced in a study of T cells in Graves' hyperthyroidism and ophthalmopathy. TCRdb independently ran MiXCR on the multiplex PCR reads; one entry per CDR3 protein. The repertoire has about 640,000 distinct CDR3 sequences, around 20% of them found once; the top ten carry about 34%. What was sequenced was blood. These receptors were obtained from a man aged 25 to 40 with Graves' ophthalmopathy. CDR3s include the opening cysteine and the closing phenylalanine or tryptophan. A D gene is named only where the DNA matches it firmly. Where a row states a size, it is once, few, many or the class of an expanded clone; other rows omit it.

DNA	CDR3	size	D	length	V	J
TGCGCCAGCAGCCAAGACAGGGGGAGAAACACCATATATTTT	CASSQDRGRNTIYF	many	TRBD1	14	TRBV4-3	TRBJ1-3
TGTGCCACCAGTGGAGACGGGGAGCAGTTCTTC	CATSGDGEQFF	NA	NA	11	TRBV24-1	TRBJ2-1
TGTGCCATCAGTGACCTCACTAGCGGGAGGGCCCTCTACGAGCAGTACTTC	CAISDLTSGRALYEQYF	NA	TRBD2	17	TRBV10-3	TRBJ2-7
TGTGCCAGCAGTTACTCCGATGGGACAGGGGGTTCACCCCTCCACTTT	CASSYSDGTGGSPLHF	few	TRBD1	16	TRBV6-2/TRBV6-3	TRBJ1-6
TGTGCCACCAGTGATCTAGCGGGAGTTGCAACCGGGGAGCTGTTTTTT	CATSDLAGVATGELFF	NA	TRBD2	16	TRBV24-1	TRBJ2-2
TGCGCCAGCAGACTGGAGCCTAGCACAGATACGCAGTATTTT	CASRLEPSTDTQYF	NA	NA	14	TRBV5-1	TRBJ2-3
TGTGCCAGCAGCTTAGGGGGTGTGGGCAGGAGCTCCTACGAGCAGTACTTC	CASSLGGVGRSSYEQYF	many	NA	17	TRBV7-2	TRBJ2-7
TGTGCCTGGAGTGTAAACTCCAACACTGAAGCTTTCTTT	CAWSVNSNTEAFF	many	NA	13	TRBV30	TRBJ1-1
TGTGCCATCAGGGACAGGAGTAATTCACCCCTCCACTTT	CAIRDRSNSPLHF	NA	TRBD1	13	TRBV10-3	TRBJ1-6
TGCAGCGTTGAAGGTACAGCCAAAACCCCTTACGGTGGCTACACCTTC	CSVEGTAKTPYGGYTF	few	NA	16	TRBV29-1	TRBJ1-2
TGTGCCAGCAGCTTCGGAGGGCTTGGGAGCAATCAGCCCCAGCATTTT	CASSFGGLGSNQPQHF	few	NA	16	TRBV5-5	TRBJ1-5
TGCAGTGCTAGAGATCTAGTGGACCGCAAAGAGACCCAGTACTTC	CSARDLVDRKETQYF	few	NA	15	TRBV20-1	TRBJ2-5
TGTGCCAGCAAGGGACAGGGGCTACCCTACAATGAGCAGTTCTTC	CASKGQGLPYNEQFF	few	TRBD1	15	TRBV6-1	TRBJ2-1
TGTGCCAGCAGCTTACCGGACAGAAGCCCGAACACCGGGGAGCTGTTTTTT	CASSLPDRSPNTGELFF	many	NA	17	TRBV11-2	TRBJ2-2
TGCGCCAGCAGCTTGGTTGCTACCACGGGGGAGACCCAGTACTTC	CASSLVATTGETQYF	many	NA	15	TRBV5-1	TRBJ2-5
TGTGCCAGCAGCTTGGGACCTGGGACAGGGACTTACGAGCAGTACTTC	CASSLGPGTGTYEQYF	few	TRBD1	16	TRBV5-5	TRBJ2-7
TGTGCCAGCAGTGGACAGGCGTTTGGGGCCAACGTCCTGACTTTC	CASSGQAFGANVLTF	NA	NA	15	TRBV6-1	TRBJ2-6
TGTGCCATCAGTGAGGGGACAGGTGATGGCTACACCTTC	CAISEGTGDGYTF	few	TRBD1	13	TRBV10-3	TRBJ1-2
TGTGCCAGCAGTTACCTGGTGAACACTGAAGCTTTCTTT	CASSYLVNTEAFF	many	NA	13	TRBV6-5	TRBJ1-1
TGCAGTGCTAGAGAACCGGCCGGACCCTACGAGCAGTACTTC	CSAREPAGPYEQYF	many	NA	14	TRBV20-1	TRBJ2-7
TGTGCCAGCAGTTTGGTAGCGGGAGGGGGGTACAATGAGCAGTTCTTC	CASSLVAGGGYNEQFF	NA	TRBD2	16	TRBV27	TRBJ2-1
TGTGCCAGCAGCTTGGCCTACGCTCAAATTAACTATGGCTACACCTTC	CASSLAYAQINYGYTF	few	NA	16	TRBV5-6	TRBJ1-2
TGTGCCAGCAGTTACTGGCGGGCAAGCTCCTACAATGAGCAGTTCTTC	CASSYWRASSYNEQFF	few	NA	16	TRBV6-2/TRBV6-3	TRBJ2-1
TGTGCCAGCTCACCAAGACAGACGAATGAAAAACTGTTTTTT	CASSPRQTNEKLFF	few	NA	14	TRBV18	TRBJ1-4
TGTGCCAGCAGTTTGCACGAGCGGGAGTGCCAGTTCTTC	CASSLHERECQFF	NA	TRBD2	13	TRBV6-1	TRBJ2-1
TGTGCCTGGAGTGTGGGGGCGGCCAAAAACATTCAGTACTTC	CAWSVGAAKNIQYF	many	NA	14	TRBV30	TRBJ2-4
TGCGCCAGCAGCCAAGTGGGGGCGGAGACAACAGATACGCAGTATTTT	CASSQVGAETTDTQYF	NA	NA	16	TRBV4-1	TRBJ2-3
TGTGCCAGCACCAAAGCTAGCGGCCCAGAGACAGATACGCAGTATTTT	CASTKASGPETDTQYF	many	TRBD2	16	TRBV6-2/TRBV6-3	TRBJ2-3
TGTGCCAGCAGAGACAGCGGGAGGGATACGCAGTATTTT	CASRDSGRDTQYF	many	TRBD2	13	TRBV2	TRBJ2-3
TGCAGTGCTAGAAAACAGGGTGGTGAGCAGTACTTC	CSARKQGGEQYF	NA	NA	12	TRBV20-1	TRBJ2-7
TGTGCCAGCAGCTTAGATTTTAACAGGGGTGGCAATCAGCCCCAGCATTTT	CASSLDFNRGGNQPQHF	few	TRBD1	17	TRBV11-2	TRBJ1-5
TGCGCCAGCAGCTTGGAAGGGACAGGGGACTATGGCTACACCTTC	CASSLEGTGDYGYTF	NA	TRBD1	15	TRBV5-1	TRBJ1-2
TGCAGTGCTAGAGTGGGGAGCGAGAATAAGCAGTTCTTC	CSARVGSENKQFF	NA	NA	13	TRBV20-1	TRBJ2-1
TGTGCCAGCAGCCTCACCTGGGAGGGGGATACTGAAGCTTTCTTT	CASSLTWEGDTEAFF	NA	NA	15	TRBV3-1	TRBJ1-1
TGCAGTGCTAGAGGGAGAATAGGTGGGACCCCCTCGGAGCAGTACTTC	CSARGRIGGTPSEQYF	NA	NA	16	TRBV20-1	TRBJ2-7
TGCAGTGCTAGCAGACAGGCGCTCTATAGCAATCAGCCCCAGCATTTT	CSASRQALYSNQPQHF	NA	NA	16	TRBV20-1	TRBJ1-5
TGTGCCATCAGTGAGTCGAAAGCATCGGGGCAGGTGACGTTCTTC	CAISESKASGQVTFF	few	NA	15	TRBV10-3	TRBJ2-1
TGTGCCAGCAGTGAAAGTGTGCTAGCCCCCGGGGATACGCAGTATTTT	CASSESVLAPGDTQYF	few	NA	16	TRBV6-1	TRBJ2-3
TGTGCCGGCGAGGGGGCGGAAGTCTATGGCTACACCTTC	CAGEGAEVYGYTF	NA	TRBD1	13	TRBV7-9	TRBJ1-2
TGTGCCAGCAGAGTTTCACTAGCGGACAATGAGCAGTTCTTC	CASRVSLADNEQFF	few	TRBD2	14	TRBV6-1	TRBJ2-1
TGTGCCAGCAGCCAATTCTTAGGGTCCAGCCAGCCCCAGCATTTT	CASSQFLGSSQPQHF	NA	NA	15	TRBV16	TRBJ1-5
TGTGCCACCAAGGGGCAGATGGGGGTCGGGGAGCTGTTTTTT	CATKGQMGVGELFF	few	NA	14	TRBV7-2	TRBJ2-2
TGCGCCAGCAGGACTACAGATACGCAGTATTTT	CASRTTDTQYF	many	NA	11	TRBV5-1	TRBJ2-3
TGTGCCAGCAGCCATAACCCTCAGTTCTTC	CASSHNPQFF	NA	NA	10	TRBV11-2	TRBJ2-1
TGTGCCAGCAGCTTTAGCGTTAACACCGGGGAGCTGTTTTTT	CASSFSVNTGELFF	many	NA	14	TRBV11-2	TRBJ2-2
TGTGCCAGCAGTGAAGACGGGGGAGGCGGTGGCACAGATACGCAGTATTTT	CASSEDGGGGGTDTQYF	few	NA	17	TRBV6-1	TRBJ2-3
TGTGCCAGCAGCCCCGCCCGATTGACAGGGATGGTAAGCAATCAGCCCCAGCATTTT	CASSPARLTGMVSNQPQHF	NA	TRBD1	19	TRBV6-2/TRBV6-3	TRBJ1-5
TGTGCCAGCAGCTCGGACAGTTTCAATGAGCAGTTCTTC	CASSSDSFNEQFF	NA	NA	13	TRBV14	TRBJ2-1
TGTGCCTGGAGTGAGTGGCAGGCGGGGGGCTACACCTTC	CAWSEWQAGGYTF	few	NA	13	TRBV30	TRBJ1-2
TGCAGTGCTAGTCCTGCGTCTGGGGCCAACGTCCTGACTTTC	CSASPASGANVLTF	few	NA	14	TRBV20-1	TRBJ2-6
TGTGCCAGCAGCTTAATGGGCCCCAATGAGCAGTTCTTC	CASSLMGPNEQFF	many	NA	13	TRBV11-1	TRBJ2-1
TGTGCCAGCAGCCGAGAGAAGGGGCTCTCCGTAAACACCGGGGAGCTGTTTTTT	CASSREKGLSVNTGELFF	NA	NA	18	TRBV4-2	TRBJ2-2
TGTGCCAGCAGTTTAGGGCAAACTGGGGAGCTGTTTTTT	CASSLGQTGELFF	many	NA	13	TRBV28	TRBJ2-2
TGCGCCAGCAGCTTGGAAGAGCGGAAATACGAGCAGTACTTC	CASSLEERKYEQYF	NA	NA	14	TRBV5-1	TRBJ2-7
TGTGCCAGCAGTTTCGGGCGGGTCTCCTACGAGCAGTACTTC	CASSFGRVSYEQYF	few	NA	14	TRBV28	TRBJ2-7
TGTGCCAGCAGCTTAGGGGTGGGGACTGGCGAGCAGTACTTC	CASSLGVGTGEQYF	many	NA	14	TRBV7-2	TRBJ2-7
TGCAGCGTTACAGGGGCTAACACTGAAGCTTTCTTT	CSVTGANTEAFF	many	TRBD1	12	TRBV29-1	TRBJ1-1
TGTGCCAGCTCACCTGATCAGGCCGTCGAGCAGTACTTC	CASSPDQAVEQYF	few	NA	13	TRBV18	TRBJ2-7
TGTGCCAGCAGCACAGGACAGGGCCTACACAATGAGCAGTTCTTC	CASSTGQGLHNEQFF	few	TRBD1	15	TRBV9	TRBJ2-1